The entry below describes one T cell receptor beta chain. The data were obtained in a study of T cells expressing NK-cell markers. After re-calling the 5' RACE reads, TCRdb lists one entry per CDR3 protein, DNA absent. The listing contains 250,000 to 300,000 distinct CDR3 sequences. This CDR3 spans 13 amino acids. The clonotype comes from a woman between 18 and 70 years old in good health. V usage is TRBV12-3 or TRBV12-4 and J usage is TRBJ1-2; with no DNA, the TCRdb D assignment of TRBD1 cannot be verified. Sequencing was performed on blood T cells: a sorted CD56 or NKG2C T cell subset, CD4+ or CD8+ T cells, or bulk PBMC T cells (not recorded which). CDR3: CASTGGQGGGYTF.